This T cell receptor (beta chain) was recovered during a study of T cell repertoires in cytomegalovirus infection. About this clonotype itself: As yet, its antigen is unknown. A much larger clone differs from this one at a single base, so this may be a read error.

V was shortened by 1 base and J by 0 bases, with 10 bases between the two germline ends. CDR1 and CDR2 (germline): MNHEY, SMNVEV (reference sequence). The CDR3 sequence is 17 residues long. In TCRdb, the reads were re-called with MiXCR into one record per CDR3 protein. The table records 900,000 to 950,000 distinct CDR3 sequences, roughly 30% of them present only once. Study-level findings and limits: Ex vivo, HLA-C-restricted CMV-specific TCR beta clonotypes prevailed over the rest of the response.

This clonotype was obtained from a human donor in good health (CMV status not recorded). Some clones in this sample may be carry-over from other donors' samples. The chain uses TRBV27 and TRBJ2-6; tentative D call: TRBD1 (5 bases). Sequences were derived from cultured CD8+ T cells from PBMCs, sampled from culture after CMV antigen stimulation. The CDR3 DNA is TGTGCCAGCAGTTTATACAGGACCCACTCTGGGGCCAACGTCCTGACTTTC. Protein: CASSLYRTHSGANVLTF.